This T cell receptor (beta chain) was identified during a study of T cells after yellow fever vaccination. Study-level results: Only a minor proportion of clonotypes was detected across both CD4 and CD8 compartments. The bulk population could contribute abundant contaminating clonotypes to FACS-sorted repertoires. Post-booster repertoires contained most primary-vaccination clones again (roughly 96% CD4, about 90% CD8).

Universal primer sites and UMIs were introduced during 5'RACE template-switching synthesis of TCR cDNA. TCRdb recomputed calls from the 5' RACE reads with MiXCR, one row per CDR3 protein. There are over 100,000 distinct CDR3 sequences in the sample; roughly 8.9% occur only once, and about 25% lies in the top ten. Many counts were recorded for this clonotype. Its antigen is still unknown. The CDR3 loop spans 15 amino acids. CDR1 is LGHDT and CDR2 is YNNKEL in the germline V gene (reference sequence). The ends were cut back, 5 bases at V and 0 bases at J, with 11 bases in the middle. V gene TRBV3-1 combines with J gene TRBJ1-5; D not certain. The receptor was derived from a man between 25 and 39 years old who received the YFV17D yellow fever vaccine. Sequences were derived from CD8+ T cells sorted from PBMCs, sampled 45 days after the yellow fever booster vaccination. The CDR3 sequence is CASSTSLDSNQPQHF. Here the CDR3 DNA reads TGTGCCAGCAGCACCTCGTTGGATAGCAATCAGCCCCAGCATTTT.